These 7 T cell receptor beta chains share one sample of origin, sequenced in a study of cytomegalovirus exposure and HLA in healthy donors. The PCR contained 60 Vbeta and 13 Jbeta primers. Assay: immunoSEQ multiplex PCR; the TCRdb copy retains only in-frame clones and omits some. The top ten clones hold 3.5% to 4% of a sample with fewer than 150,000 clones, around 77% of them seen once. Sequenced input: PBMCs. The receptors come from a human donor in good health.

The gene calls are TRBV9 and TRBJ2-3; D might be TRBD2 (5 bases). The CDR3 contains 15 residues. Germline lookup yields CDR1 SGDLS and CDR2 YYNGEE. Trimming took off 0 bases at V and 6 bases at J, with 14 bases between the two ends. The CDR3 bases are TGTGCCAGCAGCGTAGGCGAGGGTCCCAGGGATACGCAGTATTTT. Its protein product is CASSVGEGPRDTQYF.

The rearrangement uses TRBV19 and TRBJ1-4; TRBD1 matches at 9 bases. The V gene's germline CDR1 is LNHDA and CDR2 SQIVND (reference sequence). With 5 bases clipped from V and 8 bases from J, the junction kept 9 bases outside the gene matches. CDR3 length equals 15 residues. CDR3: CASSVPGTGKEKLFF. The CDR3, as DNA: TGTGCCAGTAGTGTCCCCGGGACAGGGAAAGAAAAACTGTTTTTT. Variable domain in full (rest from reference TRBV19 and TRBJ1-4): DGGITQSPKYLFRKEGQNVTLSCEQNLNHDAMYWYRQDPGQGLRLIYYSQIVNDFQKGDIAEGYSVSREKKESFPLTVTSAQKNPTAFYLCASSVPGTGKEKLFFGSGTQLSVL.

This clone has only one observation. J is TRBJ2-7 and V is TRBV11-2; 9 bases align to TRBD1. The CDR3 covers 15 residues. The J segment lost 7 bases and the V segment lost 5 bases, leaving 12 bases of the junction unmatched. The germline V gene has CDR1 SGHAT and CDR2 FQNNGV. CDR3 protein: CASSKQGARSGEQYF. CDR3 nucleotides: TGTGCCAGCAGCAAACAGGGGGCTCGATCGGGAGAGCAGTACTTC.

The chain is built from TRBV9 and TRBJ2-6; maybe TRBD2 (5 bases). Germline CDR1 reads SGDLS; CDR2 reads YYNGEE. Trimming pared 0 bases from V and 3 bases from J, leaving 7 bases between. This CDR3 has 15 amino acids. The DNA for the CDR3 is TGTGCCAGCAGCGTAGGGGCGGGTGGGGCCAACGTCCTGACTTTC. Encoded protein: CASSVGAGGANVLTF. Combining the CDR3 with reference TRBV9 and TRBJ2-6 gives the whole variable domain DSGVTQTPKHLITATGQRVTLRCSPRSGDLSVYWYQQSLDQGLQFLIQYYNGEERAKGNILERFSAQQFPDLHSELNLSSLELGDSALYFCASSVGAGGANVLTFGAGSRLTVL.

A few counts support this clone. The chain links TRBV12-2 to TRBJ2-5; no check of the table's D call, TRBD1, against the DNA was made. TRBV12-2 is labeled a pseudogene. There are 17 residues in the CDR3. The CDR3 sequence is CASRLMQVGQHNQTQYF. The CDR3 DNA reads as TGTGCAAGTCGCTTAATGCAAGTGGGACAGCACAACCAGACCCAGTACTTC.

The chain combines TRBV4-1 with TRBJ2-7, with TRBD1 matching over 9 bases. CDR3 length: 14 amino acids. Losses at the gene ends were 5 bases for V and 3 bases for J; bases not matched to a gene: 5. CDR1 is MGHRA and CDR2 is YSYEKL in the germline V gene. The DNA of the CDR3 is TGCGCCAGCAGCTACCAGGGACAGGGCTACGAGCAGTACTTC. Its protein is CASSYQGQGYEQYF.

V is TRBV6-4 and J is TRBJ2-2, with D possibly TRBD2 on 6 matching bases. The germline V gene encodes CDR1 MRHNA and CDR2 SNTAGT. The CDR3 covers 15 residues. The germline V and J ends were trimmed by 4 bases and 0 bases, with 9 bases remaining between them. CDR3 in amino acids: CASSGGTANTGELFF. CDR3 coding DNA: TGTGCCAGCAGTGGCGGGACTGCGAACACCGGGGAGCTGTTTTTT.